This paragraph reports one T cell receptor beta chain. Its antigen remains unidentified. The time point denotes: patch test 2, 6 weeks after DPC sensitization. Stated treatment: therapeutic diphenylcyclopropenone sensitization with weekly scalp DPC. The CDR3 extends over 15 amino acids. CDR1 SGHAT and CDR2 FQNNGV come from the germline V gene. Losses at the gene ends were 5 bases for V and 7 bases for J; bases not matched to a gene: 8. This sample stems from a study of human T cells and chemical hapten exposure. Turning to the study itself: On the upper back, patch tests were applied with 0.01% DPC and read at 6 days. Cases of alopecia areata, totalis or universalis occurred in a predominantly female patient group.

The study, taken as a whole, reports: Significantly more large CDR3 similarity clusters arose among expanded TCRs than among controls.

MiXCR, run by TCRdb on the RACE reads, gives a single entry per CDR3 protein. This sample has just over 40,000 distinct CDR3 sequences, with 3.3% found just once. V usage is TRBV11-2 and J usage is TRBJ1-4, with 9 bases identical to TRBD1. The receptor was isolated from a man aged 35-49 years with alopecia areata. Some clones in this sample may be carry-over from other donors' samples. Sequenced here: whole blood, sampled in connection with sensitization to the hapten diphenylcyclopropenone (DPC). The DNA for the CDR3 is TGTGCCAGCAGCCTAAACAGGGGGCATGTTGAAAAACTGTTTTTT. It codes for CASSLNRGHVEKLFF.